This T cell receptor (beta chain) was sequenced in a study of blood T cell repertoires in COVID-19. Looking at the study overall: Specimens from acute and convalescent COVID-19 originated in the United States, Italy and Spain.

V shed 2 bases and J shed 3 bases, with 7 bases lying between them. The CDR3 extends over 13 amino acids. Germline values: CDR1 SEHNR, CDR2 FQNEAQ (reference sequence). Assay used: immunoSEQ multiplex PCR; TCRdb lists only in-frame clones, some missing. The data contain about 370,000 clones, 85% to 90% of them singletons. Individuals aged roughly 18 to 95 years were recruited from about two dozen US areas. Participants were placed into cohorts based on the clinical history they reported. This clonotype was sampled from a man aged 18-30 years who had recovered from COVID-19. The chain links TRBV7-9 to TRBJ2-5; no reliable D call. Sequenced sample: PBMCs or T cells enriched from blood (not recorded which). CDR3 in amino acids: CASSLRLKETQYF. CDR3 coding DNA: TGTGCCAGCAGCTTAAGACTGAAAGAGACCCAGTACTTC. Variable domain in full (rest from reference TRBV7-9 and TRBJ2-5): DTGVSQNPRHKITKRGQNVTFRCDPISEHNRLYWYRQTLGQGPEFLTYFQNEAQLEKSRLLSDRFSAERPKGSFSTLEIQRTEQGDSAMYLCASSLRLKETQYFGPGTRLLVL.